This TCR beta chain came from a study of T cell changes during pregnancy in multiple sclerosis. This clone was counted a single time. Assay used: immunoSEQ multiplex PCR; TCRdb lists only in-frame clones, some missing. The sample holds about 79,000 clones, 85% to 95% seen once. Trimming stripped 6 bases from V and 3 bases from J, with 15 bases between. The germline V gene encodes CDR1 SNHLY and CDR2 FYNNEI. The CDR3 is 15 residues long. The source material was CD4+ T cells from peripheral blood mononuclear cells, sampled in the second trimester of pregnancy. The TCR originated in a female donor with multiple sclerosis, enrolled in a pregnancy study. The chain is built from TRBV2 and TRBJ2-4; D gene unclear. CDR3 protein: CASSAEGVHKNIQYF. The CDR3, as DNA: TGTGCCAGCAGCGCCGAAGGAGTCCACAAAAACATTCAGTACTTC.